This T cell receptor (beta chain) stems from a study of T cells in localized non-small cell lung cancer (dated by TCRdb to the early 2020s). Background on the whole study: T cell repertoires of 200 to 250 early-stage NSCLC patients were analyzed, with tumors being compared against uninvolved tumor-adjacent lungs. The mean age of the NSCLC patients was about 64 years, with 130 or so men and 100 to 110 women. The cohort comprised 236 treatment-naïve NSCLC patients with resected, localized lung tumors.

V gives up 0 bases and J gives up 8 bases, and the segment between their germline ends measures 14 bases. Counted from cysteine to phenylalanine, this CDR3 has 14 amino acids. Of all the DNA, just the CDR3 is kept, 42 bases in frame from base 1. The germline V gene sets CDR1 to SQVTM and CDR2 to ANQGSEA. As concerns this clone: Which antigen it targets is not known. One base away there is no much larger clone; base qualities are not given.

At diagnosis, peripheral blood, uninvolved tumor-adjacent lung and tumor were collected and were preserved as a mix of fresh-frozen and FFPE material. For TCR repertoire profiling, blood samples were analyzed as peripheral blood mononuclear cells. TCR beta CDR3 regions were sequenced from DNA using the immunoSEQ Assay. In the authors' own workflow: T cell density was computed as TCR beta template counts normalized to usable DNA estimated by amplifying housekeeping genes. Using the preseqR package, richness was estimated by extrapolating to 120,000 templates for tissue samples and 400,000 templates for PBMC samples. Clonality was defined by subtracting Pielou's evenness from one. Tissue-enriched TCRs were identified through differential abundance testing performed on productive amino-acid clonotypes, with a minimum total count of 5 and an alpha of 0.1. Repertoire overlap between compartments was quantified with the Jaccard Index and Morisita Overlap Index. GLIPH grouped TCR beta CDR3s together with public tetramer-defined viral CDR3s, and a viral motif had to include at least three viral sequences and show V-gene enrichment. The table comes from immuneACCESS by way of TCRdb, which keeps in-frame sequences with V and J called. Part of the clones is missing from these tables; in studies checked, under half for an unresolved V gene and the rest for unknown reasons. Clone size and the V and J calls come from that table; the DNA yielded D and trimming. The sample table holds around 78,000 clones, of which 88% were seen once. The biggest ten clones account for 20% to 25% of the sample.

Results and caveats for the whole study, not just this receptor: Because multi-region sequencing of the tumors was not done, intratumor heterogeneity could not be ruled out. A median of around 50 of the top 100 tumor clones turned up in the paired uninvolved adjacent lung, and approximately 30 of those clones also ranked among the top 100 of that same adjacent lung. Because the study design was exploratory, TCR variables were selected using unadjusted p-values without false-discovery rate correction. Uninvolved tumor-adjacent lung showed the highest T cell clonality, higher than tumor, which suggests more focused antigenic responses in the adjacent lung. Longer overall survival was associated with higher T cell density in blood, whereas shorter survival was associated with higher clonality in adjacent lung.

The specimen was peripheral blood, collected before any cancer treatment. Recombination linked TRBV29-1 to TRBJ2-1, with no D gene named confidently. This sequence originates from a woman aged 40 to 75 with stage I squamous cell lung carcinoma. The nucleotides read TGCAGCGTTGAAGAGGTGGCTCCTGGGGATGAGCAGTTCTTC. Its translation is CSVEEVAPGDEQFF.